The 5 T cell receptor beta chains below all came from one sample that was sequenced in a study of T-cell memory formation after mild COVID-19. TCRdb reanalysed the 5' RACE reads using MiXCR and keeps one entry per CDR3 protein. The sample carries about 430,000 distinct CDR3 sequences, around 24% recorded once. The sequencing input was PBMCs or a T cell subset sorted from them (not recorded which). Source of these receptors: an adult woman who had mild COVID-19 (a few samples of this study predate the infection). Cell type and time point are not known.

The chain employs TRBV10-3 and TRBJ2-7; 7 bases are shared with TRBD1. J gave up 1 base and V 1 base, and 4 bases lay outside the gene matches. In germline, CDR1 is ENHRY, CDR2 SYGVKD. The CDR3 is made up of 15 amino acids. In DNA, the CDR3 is TGTGCCATCAGTGAGTTCGACAGGGATTCCTACGAGCAGTACTTC. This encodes CAISEFDRDSYEQYF.

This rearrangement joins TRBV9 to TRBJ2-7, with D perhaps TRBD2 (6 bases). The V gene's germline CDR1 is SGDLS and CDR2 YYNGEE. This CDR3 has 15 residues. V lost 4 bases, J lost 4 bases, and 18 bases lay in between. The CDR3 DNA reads TGTGCCAGCAGCTCCCAGCCGGGAGAGGGATACGAGCAGTACTTC. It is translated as CASSSQPGEGYEQYF.

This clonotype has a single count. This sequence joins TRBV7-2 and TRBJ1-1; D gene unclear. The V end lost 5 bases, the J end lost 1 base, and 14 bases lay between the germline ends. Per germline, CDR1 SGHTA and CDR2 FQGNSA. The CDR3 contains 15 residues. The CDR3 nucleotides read TGTGCCAGCAGCCAACGGGCGGTGGGGAACACTGAAGCTTTCTTT. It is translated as CASSQRAVGNTEAFF.

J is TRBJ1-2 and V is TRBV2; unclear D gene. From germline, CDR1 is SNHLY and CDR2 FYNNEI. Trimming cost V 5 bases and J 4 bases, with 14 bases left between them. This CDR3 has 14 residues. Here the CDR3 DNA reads TGTGCCAGCAGTTTGAAGAGGGATTCCTATGGCTACACCTTC. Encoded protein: CASSLKRDSYGYTF. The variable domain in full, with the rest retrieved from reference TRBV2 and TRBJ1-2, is EPEVTQTPSHQVTQMGQEVILRCVPISNHLYFYWYRQILGQKVEFLVSFYNNEISEKSEIFDDQFSVERPDGSNFTLKIRSTKLEDSAMYFCASSLKRDSYGYTFGSGTRLTVV.

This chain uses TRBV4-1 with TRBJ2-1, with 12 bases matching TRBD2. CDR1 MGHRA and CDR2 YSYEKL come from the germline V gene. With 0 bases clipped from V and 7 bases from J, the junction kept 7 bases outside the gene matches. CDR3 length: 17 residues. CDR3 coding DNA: TGCGCCAGCAGCCAAGATAGTGCCCTAGCGGGAGGGAATGAGCAGTTCTTC. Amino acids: CASSQDSALAGGNEQFF.